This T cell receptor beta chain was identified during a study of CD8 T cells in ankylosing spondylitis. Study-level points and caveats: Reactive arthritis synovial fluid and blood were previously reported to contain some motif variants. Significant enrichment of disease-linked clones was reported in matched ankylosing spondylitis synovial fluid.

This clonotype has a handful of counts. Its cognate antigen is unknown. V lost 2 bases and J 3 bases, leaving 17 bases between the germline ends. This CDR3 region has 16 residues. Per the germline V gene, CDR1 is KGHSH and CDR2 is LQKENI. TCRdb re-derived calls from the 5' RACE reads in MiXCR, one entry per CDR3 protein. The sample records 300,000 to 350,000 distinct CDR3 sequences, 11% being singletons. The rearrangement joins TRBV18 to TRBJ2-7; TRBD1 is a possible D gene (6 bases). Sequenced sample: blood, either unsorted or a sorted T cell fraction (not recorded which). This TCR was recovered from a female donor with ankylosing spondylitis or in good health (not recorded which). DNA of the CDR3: TGTGCCAGCTCACCATCCAAGCAGGGGATGTTCTACGAGCAGTACTTC. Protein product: CASSPSKQGMFYEQYF.